This TCR beta chain was observed in a study of blood T cell repertoires in COVID-19. Across the study: Samples of COVID-19 (acute and convalescent) were obtained from the United States, Italy and Spain. The analysed material was cDNA or gDNA that came from T cells, B-cell-depleted T cells, or PBMCs.

Per the germline V gene, CDR1 is MNHEY and CDR2 is SVGAGI. The CDR3 has 14 amino acids. V lost 2 bases and J lost 2, with 9 bases in between. Per the original methods: Amplified reference gene primers provided the basis for estimating nucleated cell counts. Sequenced by immunoSEQ multiplex PCR; TCRdb stores in-frame clones only, minus some. That table is the source of V, J and clone size, and D and trimming were worked out from the DNA. This repertoire shows under 500,000 clones, roughly 89% found once; its top ten account for about 4.3%. The sample taken for sequencing was peripheral blood. The chain combines TRBV6-5 with TRBJ2-5; D is perhaps TRBD2 (5 bases). This TCR came from a woman aged 25-40 years with acute or convalescent COVID-19. The CDR3 loop is CASSYAAGQETQYF. The DNA of the CDR3 is TGTGCCAGCAGTTACGCTGCGGGTCAAGAGACCCAGTACTTC.